What follows is one T cell receptor (beta chain) and its context. Its recognized antigen is unknown. No per-base quality is available; no much larger clone lies one base away. At the junction V is shortened by 6 bases and J by 8 bases; bases outside the gene matches: 8. Counted from cysteine to phenylalanine, this CDR3 has 14 amino acids. The CDR3 DNA has 42 bases and is translated from base 1. Taken from the germline V gene, the CDR1 and CDR2 loops are MNHEY and SVGAGI. The CDR3 regions of human TCRbeta chains were analyzed by immunosequencing. In the source study's methods: TCRs in the repertoires were matched against a reference library of SARS-CoV-2-specific TCRs that had been generated with the MIRA antigen-specificity platform. Breadth was defined as the fraction of unique TCRs that were SARS-CoV-2-associated. Depth was defined as the fraction of total T cells that were SARS-CoV-2-associated. Using the MIRA data, each spike-specific TCR was assigned both to the spike region to which the TCR was reactive and to a CD4 or CD8 class. Log10-transformed breadth and depth values were compared by one-way ANOVA with Sidak's multiple comparisons tests. As stored in TCRdb, this immuneACCESS dataset retains in-frame rearrangements with V and J assigned. A fraction of the clones does not appear; measured against another copy, unresolved V genes explain less than half of the discrepancy, and the remainder lacks a known reason. The V and J calls and clone size are taken from that table; D and trimming were inferred from the DNA. Present in this sample are 150,000 to 200,000 clones, almost 95% of which were seen just once. The top ten constitute 7.5% to 9.5% of the sample.

The data derive from a study of T cell responses to AZD1222 COVID-19 vaccine (dated by TCRdb to about 2021). For the wider study: AZD1222 recipients with second doses at about 4 weeks or about 12 weeks were pooled, because spike-specific TCR depth and breadth did not differ between schedules. A total of under 250 trial participants underwent TCR sequencing, of whom around 210 had received two doses of AZD1222 and some 25 had received two doses of the MenACWY control vaccine. Trial participants were enrolled by age into 18-55, 56-69 and 70-plus year subgroups, with about 150, 27 and 61 TCR-sequenced participants respectively.

The time point label of this sample denotes: baseline before first vaccination. The vaccinee samples were drawn from two UK trials, COV001 and COV002, one of which was a single-blind randomized controlled phase 2/3 trial testing AZD1222 (ChAdOx1 nCoV-19) in healthy adults. Trial participant PBMC samples were collected at day 0 and day 28 after the second dose for TCRbeta chain sequencing. General conclusions and limits of the study: Because no day 14 peak-response samples were available, repertoires were characterized only after the peak T cell response. Most participants were white British and females outnumbered males, and the authors suggested that clonal diversity may have been underestimated. Epitopes outside the regions mutated in the B.1.351 and B.1.1.7 variants were reportedly recognized by nearly half of the unique spike-specific TCRs. After two AZD1222 doses, both the breadth and the depth of spike-specific TCRs were significantly higher than at day 0 and than in MenACWY recipients. In the small 56-69-year group, the increase in depth fell short of significance, most likely because of low power. Conclusions about previously exposed vaccinees were limited because only a handful of AZD1222 recipients were SARS-CoV-2 seropositive at baseline. The whole spike protein was spanned by vaccine-associated CD4 TCRs, and dominant responses were seen in regions 160-218 and 743-854.

This sequence uses TRBV6-5 and TRBJ1-4; 8 junctional bases match TRBD1. The sequenced sample was peripheral blood, obtained on day 0 of AZD1222 vaccination. This TCR was sampled from an adult in good health. The DNA reads as follows: TGTGCCAGCAGGCAGACAGGGGCGGGAGAAAAACTGTTTTTT. This gives the protein CASRQTGAGEKLFF.